The next 23 T cell receptor beta chains were all read from a single sample in a study of T cell clonotyping in hematopoietic cell transplantation. Using immunoSEQ multiplex PCR, the repertoire was profiled, and TCRdb retains in-frame clones only, with some absent. The repertoire holds 40,000 to 55,000 clones, with roughly 94% as singletons. Sequencing was performed on peripheral blood mononuclear cells. The receptor set was obtained from a woman in her forties or fifties in good health. Some clones in this sample may be carry-over from other donors' samples.

Concerning this clone: The sample contains more than one DNA sequence encoding this CDR3. The gene calls are TRBV6-1 and TRBJ2-5; 10 nucleotides agree with TRBD2. Germline values: CDR1 MNHNS, CDR2 SASEGT. V was pared by 0 bases and J by 2 bases, with 0 bases of the junction left unmatched. The CDR3 extends over 15 amino acids. The CDR3 region has the DNA TGTGCCAGCAGTGAAGCAGCGGGGGGGCAAGAGACCCAGTACTTC. Encoded protein: CASSEAAGGQETQYF.

This chain uses TRBV29-1 with TRBJ1-4; 8 bases line up with TRBD1. Germline-derived CDR1 and CDR2 are SQVTM and ANQGSEA. The CDR3 is 16 residues long. V lost 3 bases to trimming and J lost 8 bases; unmatched junction nucleotides: 14. This CDR3 is CSVETPLTGVGEKLFF. The CDR3 nucleotides are TGCAGCGTTGAGACCCCCCTGACAGGGGTAGGAGAAAAACTGTTTTTT.

This chain connects TRBV19 to TRBJ2-1; TRBD1 matches at 7 bases. The CDR3 contains 11 residues. Germline assignment: CDR1 LNHDA and CDR2 SQIVND (reference sequence). J lost 7 bases, V lost 9 bases, and 3 bases had no gene match. The CDR3, as DNA: TGTGCCAGCAGACAGGGAAATGAGCAGTTCTTC. This encodes CASRQGNEQFF.

The chain has TRBV7-2 and TRBJ2-1; the match to TRBD2 covers 10 bases. Germline loops: CDR1 SGHTA, CDR2 FQGNSA. V was clipped by 0 bases and J by 7 bases; unmatched bases: 9. The CDR3 runs to 17 residues. The chain's CDR3 is CASSLASGGASGNEQFF. CDR3 nucleotides: TGTGCCAGCAGCTTAGCAAGCGGGGGGGCTTCGGGGAATGAGCAGTTCTTC. The complete variable domain, with remaining parts taken from reference TRBV7-2 and TRBJ2-1, reads GAGVSQSPSNKVTEKGKDVELRCDPISGHTALYWYRQSLGQGLEFLIYFQGNSAPDKSGLPSDRFSAERTGGSVSTLTIQRTQQEDSAVYLCASSLASGGASGNEQFFGPGTRLTVL.

The chain recombines TRBV6-5 with TRBJ1-4, with 9 positions matching TRBD1. The CDR3 has 15 residues. The germline V gene has CDR1 MNHEY and CDR2 SVGAGI. V shed 3 bases and J 8 bases; nucleotides not matched to a gene: 7. DNA for the CDR3: TGTGCCAGCAGTTATAGTGGACAGGGGACCGAAAAACTGTTTTTT. Its protein product is CASSYSGQGTEKLFF.

The V and J genes are TRBV2 and TRBJ2-2, with TRBD2 matching over 11 bases. The germline V gene has CDR1 SNHLY and CDR2 FYNNEI. Trimming took 8 bases from V and 5 from J; bases not matched to a gene: 10. The CDR3 covers 16 residues. The CDR3 loop is CASEFSGGAGTGELFF. The CDR3 DNA follows: TGTGCCAGCGAATTTAGCGGGGGGGCCGGGACCGGGGAGCTGTTTTTT.

The V call is TRBV20-1, the J call TRBJ2-5; D ambiguous. The V end lost 3 bases, the J end lost 5 bases, and 4 bases lay between the germline ends. Looked up from germline, CDR1 is DFQATT and CDR2 is SNEGSKA (reference sequence). This CDR3 contains 10 residues. The CDR3 DNA sequence: TGCAGTGCTAGTGGTGAGACCCAGTACTTC. It is translated as CSASGETQYF.

The gene calls are TRBV7-2 and TRBJ2-3, with 7 bases that match TRBD2. This CDR3 spans 14 amino acids. V lost 2 bases and J lost 5; bases outside the gene matches: 4. Germline V gives CDR1 SGHTA, CDR2 FQGNSA. DNA of the CDR3: TGTGCCAGCAGCTTACGAGCGGGGCAAGATACGCAGTATTTT. Protein product: CASSLRAGQDTQYF.

The chain joins TRBV27 to TRBJ2-3; D ambiguous. The V end lost 2 bases, the J end lost 3 bases, and 15 bases lay between the germline ends. Germline lookup yields CDR1 MNHEY and CDR2 SMNVEV (reference sequence). The CDR3 runs to 16 residues. Here the CDR3 reads CASSLMVALGTDTQYF. In DNA form, the CDR3 reads TGTGCCAGCAGTTTAATGGTAGCCCTGGGGACAGATACGCAGTATTTT.

The rearrangement joins TRBV4-1 to TRBJ2-5; 9 bases align to TRBD2. CDR1 MGHRA and CDR2 YSYEKL come from the germline V gene. This CDR3 comprises 14 residues. Trimming removed 3 bases from V and 5 bases from J; junction bases left unmatched: 4. Here the CDR3 DNA reads TGCGCCAGCAGCCAGCTAGCGGGGTGGGAGACCCAGTACTTC. The encoded protein is CASSQLAGWETQYF.

The chain carries TRBV7-2 and TRBJ1-5; D possibly corresponds to TRBD1 (5 bases). CDR1 and CDR2 from the germline V gene are SGHTA and FQGNSA. The CDR3 consists of 15 residues. Trimming shortened V by 4 bases and J by 4 bases, and 14 bases separated the two germline ends. CDR3 amino acids: CASSSGAYQNQPQHF. CDR3 nucleotides: TGTGCCAGCAGCTCCGGGGCTTATCAAAATCAGCCCCAGCATTTT.

The rearrangement links TRBV11-2 to TRBJ1-2; no clear D gene. CDR1 and CDR2 from the germline V gene are SGHAT and FQNNGV. CDR3 length equals 14 residues. V was shortened by 0 bases and J by 5 bases, with 10 bases between the two germline ends. The CDR3 sequence: CASSLEPQAYGYTF. For the CDR3, the DNA is TGTGCCAGCAGCTTAGAACCGCAGGCTTATGGCTACACCTTC.

The chain uses TRBV2 and TRBJ2-3; D is ambiguous. The CDR3 has 13 amino acids. V shed 7 bases and J shed 6 bases, with 14 bases lying between them. Germline CDR1 and CDR2: SNHLY and FYNNEI. This chain's CDR3 is CASMMGTADTQYF. CDR3 sequence (DNA): TGTGCCAGCATGATGGGCACGGCCGATACGCAGTATTTT.

The chain joins TRBV2 to TRBJ1-4; D unresolved. V shed 5 bases and J shed 7 bases, with 20 bases lying between them. The CDR3 is 16 amino acids. The germline CDR1 and CDR2 sequences are SNHLY and FYNNEI. CDR3 in amino acids: CASSSPSQNLIEKLFF. In DNA, the CDR3 is TGTGCCAGCAGTTCGCCGTCACAAAACCTGATTGAAAAACTGTTTTTT.

The chain links TRBV6-6 to TRBJ1-4; no firm D call. The germline V gene has CDR1 MNHNY and CDR2 SVGAGI (reference sequence). Trimming shortened V by 5 bases and J by 3 bases, and 10 bases separated the two germline ends. The CDR3 covers 14 residues. The CDR3 sequence is CASSTRGANEKLFF. The DNA for the CDR3 is TGTGCCAGCAGTACACGAGGAGCTAATGAAAAACTGTTTTTT.

In nucleotides, the CDR3 is TGTGCCAGCAGTTCCGGGACATTCTACGAGCAGTACTTC. It encodes CASSSGTFYEQYF. The V call is TRBV6-5, the J call TRBJ2-7, with a tentative D call TRBD1 (6 bases). V lost 4 bases and J 3 bases, leaving 10 bases between the germline ends. The CDR3 runs 13 residues. Germline CDR1 MNHEY, CDR2 SVGAGI.

This chain links TRBV14 with TRBJ1-4; D is ambiguous. The V gene's germline CDR1 is SGHDN and CDR2 FVKESK. V dropped 3 bases and J dropped 8 bases, with 13 bases sitting between them. The CDR3 spans 14 residues. Here the CDR3 reads CASSHQSKNEKLFF. The CDR3 region has the DNA TGTGCCAGCAGCCACCAATCTAAGAACGAAAAACTGTTTTTT.

This chain links TRBV7-9 with TRBJ1-2; a weak D match, TRBD1 (5 bases). Looked up from germline, CDR1 is SEHNR and CDR2 is FQNEAQ (reference sequence). Trimming removed 5 bases at V and 2 bases at J, with 12 bases between. This CDR3 spans 14 amino acids. CDR3 in DNA: TGTGCCAGCAGCGACAGCGCCGTCAACTATGGCTACACCTTC. It is translated as CASSDSAVNYGYTF.

This rearrangement joins TRBV2 to TRBJ1-5; tentative D call: TRBD1 (6 bases). Germline V gene sequence: CDR1 SNHLY, CDR2 FYNNEI. This CDR3 has 15 residues. The V end lost 6 bases, the J end lost 0 bases, and 12 bases lay between the germline ends. The CDR3 region is CASSGDTNSNQPQHF. The CDR3 nucleotides are TGTGCCAGCAGCGGGGACACAAATAGCAATCAGCCCCAGCATTTT.

V is TRBV5-1 and J is TRBJ2-5; 7 bases align to TRBD1. Germline values: CDR1 SGHRS, CDR2 YFSETQ. The ends lost 4 bases at V and 0 bases at J; junction bases unmatched: 6. CDR3 length equals 15 residues. In DNA form, the CDR3 reads TGCGCCAGCAGCAGGCCCGACAGGGACCAAGAGACCCAGTACTTC. Translated: CASSRPDRDQETQYF.

The rearrangement links TRBV11-3 to TRBJ2-5; D is uncertain. CDR1 is SGHNT and CDR2 is YENEEA in the germline V gene. The CDR3 loop spans 12 amino acids. Trimming left V 4 bases short and J 7 bases short, with 10 bases between. This chain's CDR3 is CASSSPSSTQYF. In DNA form, the CDR3 reads TGTGCCAGCAGCTCCCCTTCATCGACCCAGTACTTC.

The chain carries TRBV6-1 and TRBJ1-5; 7 bases align to TRBD1. CDR1 and CDR2 from the germline V gene are MNHNS and SASEGT. J gave up 5 bases and V 5 bases, and 6 bases lay outside the gene matches. The CDR3 contains 14 residues. CDR3 loop: CASSTDRVDQPQHF. Written as DNA, the CDR3 is TGTGCCAGCAGTACAGACAGGGTTGATCAGCCCCAGCATTTT.

The chain joins TRBV11-1 to TRBJ1-1, with no clear D. The CDR3 spans 13 residues. CDR1 and CDR2 from the germline V gene are SGHAT and FQDESV (reference sequence). The V end was cut by 5 bases, the J end by 1 base, with 8 bases between. CDR3 loop: CASSLPGNTEAFF. The CDR3 DNA reads as TGTGCCAGCAGCCTGCCCGGGAACACTGAAGCTTTCTTT. The whole variable domain, remainder taken from reference TRBV11-1 and TRBJ1-1, is EAEVAQSPRYKITEKSQAVAFWCDPISGHATLYWYRQILGQGPELLVQFQDESVVDDSQLPKDRFSAERLKGVDSTLKIQPAELGDSAMYLCASSLPGNTEAFFGQGTRLTVV.